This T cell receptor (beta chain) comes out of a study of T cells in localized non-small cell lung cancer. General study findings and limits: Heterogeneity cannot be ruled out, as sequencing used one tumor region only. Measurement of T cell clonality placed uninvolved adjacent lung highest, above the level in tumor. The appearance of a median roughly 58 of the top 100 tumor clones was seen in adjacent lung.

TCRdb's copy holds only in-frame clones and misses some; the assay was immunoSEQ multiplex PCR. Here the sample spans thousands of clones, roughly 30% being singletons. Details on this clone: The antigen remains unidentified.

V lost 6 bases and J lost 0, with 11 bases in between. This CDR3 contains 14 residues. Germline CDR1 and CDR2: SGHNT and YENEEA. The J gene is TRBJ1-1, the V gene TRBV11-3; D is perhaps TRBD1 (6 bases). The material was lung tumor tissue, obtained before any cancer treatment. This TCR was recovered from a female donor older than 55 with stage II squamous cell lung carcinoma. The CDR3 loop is CASSQGRMNTEAFF. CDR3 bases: TGTGCCAGCAGTCAGGGGAGGATGAACACTGAAGCTTTCTTT.